This TCR beta chain was documented in a study of blood T cell repertoires in COVID-19. Study at large: Specimens from acute and convalescent COVID-19 originated in the United States, Italy and Spain.

Between the trimmed V and J ends, which lost 6 bases and 4 bases, there was a span of 7 bases. This CDR3 contains 12 residues. The V gene's germline CDR1 is LNHDA and CDR2 SQIVND (reference sequence). Original handling: Researchers report that nucleated cell counts were estimated from reference gene primer amplification. Repertoires were generated with immunoSEQ multiplex PCR, while TCRdb's copy carries only in-frame clones and drops some. That table gives V, J and clone size, and the DNA gave D and trimming. Here the sample spans roughly 340,000 clones, 85% to 90% being singletons. Adults between about 18 and 89 years of age took part from under 25 US areas. Researchers sorted participants into cohorts using their self-reported clinical history. Only a few counts were recorded for this clone.

The gene calls are TRBV19 and TRBJ1-5; D call uncertain. The clonotype comes from a man between 18 and 29 years old who had recovered from COVID-19. Sequencing input: PBMCs or T cells enriched from blood (not recorded which). CDR3 region: CASSLSNQPQHF. For the CDR3, the DNA is TGTGCCAGTAGCCTCAGTAATCAGCCCCAGCATTTT. The full variable domain, completed using reference TRBV19 and TRBJ1-5, is DGGITQSPKYLFRKEGQNVTLSCEQNLNHDAMYWYRQDPGQGLRLIYYSQIVNDFQKGDIAEGYSVSREKKESFPLTVTSAQKNPTAFYLCASSLSNQPQHFGDGTRLSIL.